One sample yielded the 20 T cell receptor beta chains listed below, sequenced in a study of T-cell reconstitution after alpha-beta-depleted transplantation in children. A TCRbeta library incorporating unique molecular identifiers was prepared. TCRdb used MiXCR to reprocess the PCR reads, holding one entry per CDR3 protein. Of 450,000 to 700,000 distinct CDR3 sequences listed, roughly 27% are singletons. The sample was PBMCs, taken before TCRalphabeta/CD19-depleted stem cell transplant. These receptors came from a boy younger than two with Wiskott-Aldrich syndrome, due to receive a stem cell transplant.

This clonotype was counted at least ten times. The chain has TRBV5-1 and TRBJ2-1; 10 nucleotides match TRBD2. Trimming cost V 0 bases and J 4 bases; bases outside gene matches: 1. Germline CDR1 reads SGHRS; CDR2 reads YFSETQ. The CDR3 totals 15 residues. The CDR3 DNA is TGCGCCAGCAGCTTGGGGGGACTAGCGTACAATGAGCAGTTCTTC. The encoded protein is CASSLGGLAYNEQFF.

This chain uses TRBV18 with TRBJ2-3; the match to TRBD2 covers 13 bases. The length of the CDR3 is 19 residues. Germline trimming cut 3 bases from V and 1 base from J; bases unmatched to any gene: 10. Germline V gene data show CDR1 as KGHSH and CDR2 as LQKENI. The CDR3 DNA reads TGTGCCAGCTCACCGATACTAGCGGGAGGGCCGTGGGGCACAGATACGCAGTATTTT. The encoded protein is CASSPILAGGPWGTDTQYF.

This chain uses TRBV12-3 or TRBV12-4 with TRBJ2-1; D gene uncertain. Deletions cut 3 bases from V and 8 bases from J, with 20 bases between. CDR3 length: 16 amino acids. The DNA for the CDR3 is TGTGCCAGCAGTTTCGGGTCGATGAAAGGGAAACATGAGCAGTTCTTC. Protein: CASSFGSMKGKHEQFF.

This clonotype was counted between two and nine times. CDR3 sequence reads: CASSAGQLPNEQFF. The CDR3 coding sequence is TGTGCCAGCAGTGCCGGACAGCTTCCAAATGAGCAGTTCTTC. V gene TRBV12-3 or TRBV12-4 combines with J gene TRBJ2-1, with D possibly being TRBD1 (6 bases). This CDR3 has 14 amino acids. With 5 bases removed from V and 7 bases from J, the gap between germline ends came to 15 bases.

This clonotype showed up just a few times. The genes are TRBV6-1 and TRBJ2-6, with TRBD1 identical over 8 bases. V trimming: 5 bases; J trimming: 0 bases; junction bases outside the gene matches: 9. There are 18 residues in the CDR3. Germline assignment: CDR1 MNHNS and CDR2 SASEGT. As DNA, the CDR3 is TGTGCCAGCAGTCGACGACAGGGGATGGTCTCTGGGGCCAACGTCCTGACTTTC. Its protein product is CASSRRQGMVSGANVLTF.

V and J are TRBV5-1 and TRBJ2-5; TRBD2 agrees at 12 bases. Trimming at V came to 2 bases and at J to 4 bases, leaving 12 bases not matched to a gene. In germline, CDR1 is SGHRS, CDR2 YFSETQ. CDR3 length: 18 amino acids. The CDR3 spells CASSFQGSPGLAGETQYF. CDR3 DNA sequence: TGCGCCAGCAGCTTTCAGGGAAGCCCGGGACTAGCGGGAGAGACCCAGTACTTC.

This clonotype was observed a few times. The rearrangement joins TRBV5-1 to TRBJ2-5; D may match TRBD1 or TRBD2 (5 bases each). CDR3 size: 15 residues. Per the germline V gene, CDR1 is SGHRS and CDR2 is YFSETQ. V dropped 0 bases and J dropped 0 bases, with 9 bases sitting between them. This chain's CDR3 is CASSLAGTNQETQYF. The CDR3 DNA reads TGCGCCAGCAGCTTGGCCGGGACCAACCAAGAGACCCAGTACTTC.

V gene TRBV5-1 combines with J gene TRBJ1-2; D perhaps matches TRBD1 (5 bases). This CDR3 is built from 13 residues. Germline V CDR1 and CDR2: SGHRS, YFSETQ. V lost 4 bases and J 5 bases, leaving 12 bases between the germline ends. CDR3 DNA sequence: TGCGCCAGCAGCCCTAACGACAGTTATGGCTACACCTTC. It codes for CASSPNDSYGYTF.

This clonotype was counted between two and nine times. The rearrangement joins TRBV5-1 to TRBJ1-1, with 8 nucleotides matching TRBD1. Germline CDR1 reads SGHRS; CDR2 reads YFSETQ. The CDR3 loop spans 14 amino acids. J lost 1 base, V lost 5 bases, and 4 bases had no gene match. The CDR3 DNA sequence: TGCGCCAGCAGAGACCAGGGGGCGAACACTGAAGCTTTCTTT. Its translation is CASRDQGANTEAFF.

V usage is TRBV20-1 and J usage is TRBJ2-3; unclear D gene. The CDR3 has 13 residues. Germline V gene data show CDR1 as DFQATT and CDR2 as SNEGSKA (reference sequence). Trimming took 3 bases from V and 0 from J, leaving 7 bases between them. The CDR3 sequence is CSASPASTDTQYF. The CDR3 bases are TGCAGTGCTAGCCCAGCTAGCACAGATACGCAGTATTTT.

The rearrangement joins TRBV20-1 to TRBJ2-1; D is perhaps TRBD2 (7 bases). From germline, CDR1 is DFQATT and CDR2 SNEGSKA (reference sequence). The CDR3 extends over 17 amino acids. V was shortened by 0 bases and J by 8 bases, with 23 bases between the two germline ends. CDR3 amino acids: CSARDVVGAGATDEQFF. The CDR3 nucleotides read TGCAGTGCTAGAGATGTGGTGGGGGCGGGAGCAACGGATGAGCAGTTCTTC.

In nucleotides, the CDR3 is TGCGCCAGCAGCTTGTCGGGCAGGGATGGAGTTCAGTACTTC. This gives the protein CASSLSGRDGVQYF. J is TRBJ2-4 and V is TRBV5-1; perhaps TRBD1 as D (5 bases). Trimming took off 1 base at V and 11 bases at J, with 16 bases between the two ends. Germline V gene lookup returns CDR1 SGHRS and CDR2 YFSETQ. This CDR3 comprises 14 residues.

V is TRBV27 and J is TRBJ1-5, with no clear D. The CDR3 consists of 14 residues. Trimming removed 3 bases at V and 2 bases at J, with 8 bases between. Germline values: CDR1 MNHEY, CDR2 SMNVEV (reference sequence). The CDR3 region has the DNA TGTGCCAGCAGTTTCGCCTGGGGCAATCAGCCCCAGCATTTT. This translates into CASSFAWGNQPQHF.

CDR3 bases: TGCAGTGCTAGTCTGGTGGTAGGCTATGGCTACACCTTC. Its protein is CSASLVVGYGYTF. The V call is TRBV20-1, the J call TRBJ1-2; D is unresolved. Germline assignment: CDR1 DFQATT and CDR2 SNEGSKA (reference sequence). V was clipped by 3 bases and J by 4 bases, with 12 bases between them. This CDR3 is built from 13 residues.

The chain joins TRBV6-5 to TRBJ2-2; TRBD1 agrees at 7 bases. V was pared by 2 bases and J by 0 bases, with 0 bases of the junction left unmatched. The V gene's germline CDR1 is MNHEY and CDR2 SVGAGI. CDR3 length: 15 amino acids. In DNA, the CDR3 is TGTGCCAGCAGTTACGGGACAGCGAACACCGGGGAGCTGTTTTTT. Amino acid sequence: CASSYGTANTGELFF.

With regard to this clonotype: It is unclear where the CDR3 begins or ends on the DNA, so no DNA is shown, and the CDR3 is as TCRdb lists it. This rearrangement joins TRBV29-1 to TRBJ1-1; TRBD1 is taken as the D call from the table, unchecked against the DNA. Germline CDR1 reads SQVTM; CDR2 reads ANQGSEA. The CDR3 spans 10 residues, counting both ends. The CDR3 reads CSVGQGATFF.

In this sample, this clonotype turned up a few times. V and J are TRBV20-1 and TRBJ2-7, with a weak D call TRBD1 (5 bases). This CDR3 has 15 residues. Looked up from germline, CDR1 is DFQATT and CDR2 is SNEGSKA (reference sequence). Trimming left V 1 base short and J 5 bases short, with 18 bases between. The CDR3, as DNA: TGCAGTGCTAGAGTTCAGAAGACAGCTGGGGACGAGCAGTACTTC. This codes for CSARVQKTAGDEQYF.

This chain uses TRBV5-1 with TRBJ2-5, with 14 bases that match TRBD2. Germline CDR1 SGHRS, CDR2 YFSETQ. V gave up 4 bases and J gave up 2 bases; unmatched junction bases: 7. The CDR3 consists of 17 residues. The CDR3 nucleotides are TGCGCCAGCAGCCCATGGGGACTAGCGGGAGCGCAAGAGACCCAGTACTTC. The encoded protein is CASSPWGLAGAQETQYF.

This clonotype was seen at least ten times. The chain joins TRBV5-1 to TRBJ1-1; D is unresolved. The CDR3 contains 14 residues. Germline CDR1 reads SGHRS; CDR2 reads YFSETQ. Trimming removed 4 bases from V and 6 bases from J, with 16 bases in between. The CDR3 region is CASSRSGERAEAFF. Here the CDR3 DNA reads TGCGCCAGCAGCCGTTCCGGGGAGAGGGCTGAAGCTTTCTTT.

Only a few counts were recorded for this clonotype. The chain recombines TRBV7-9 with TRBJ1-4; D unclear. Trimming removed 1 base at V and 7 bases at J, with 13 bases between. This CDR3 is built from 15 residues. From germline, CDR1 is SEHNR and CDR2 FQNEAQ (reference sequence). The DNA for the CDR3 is TGTGCCAGCAGCTTAGGCGTCAGAGTCTCTGAAAAACTGTTTTTT. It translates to CASSLGVRVSEKLFF. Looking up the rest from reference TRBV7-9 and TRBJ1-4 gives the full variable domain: DTGVSQNPRHKITKRGQNVTFRCDPISEHNRLYWYRQTLGQGPEFLTYFQNEAQLEKSRLLSDRFSAERPKGSFSTLEIQRTEQGDSAMYLCASSLGVRVSEKLFFGSGTQLSVL.